This T cell receptor (beta chain) was documented in a study of T cells in Graves' hyperthyroidism and ophthalmopathy. Study results and limitations: Most clonotypes that expanded in the thyroid above 0.001 also showed up in blood.

Looked up from germline, CDR1 is MGHDK and CDR2 is SYGVNS. V lost 9 bases and J lost 6, with 8 bases in between. CDR3 length equals 10 residues. Details on this clonotype: Its matching antigen is unknown.

RNA transcripts provided the source from which TCR beta CDR3 regions were amplified. HTBI primers were employed in a first-round RT-PCR of the TCR CDR3. TCRdb called the multiplex PCR reads again in MiXCR, with one record for every CDR3 protein. The repertoire has 650,000 to 800,000 distinct CDR3 sequences, about 45% of them found once; the top ten carry less than 9.5%. Sequencing was carried out using peripheral blood or thyroid tissue (not recorded which). This TCR derives from an adult man with Graves' disease, either hyperthyroidism or ophthalmopathy (not recorded which). The chain couples TRBV25-1 to TRBJ1-1, with D uncertain. The CDR3 bases are TGTGCCAGAATGGTCGCTGAAGCTTTCTTT. Translated: CARMVAEAFF.